The clone carrying this TCR beta chain was seen more than once but under ten times. Its antigen is still unknown. TCRdb re-called the reads through MiXCR, storing one row per CDR3 protein. This table holds some 900,000 distinct CDR3 sequences, less than 35% found once. These data come from a study of T cell repertoires in cytomegalovirus infection. Study-level information: Matching HLA type, along with CMV infection, was indicated by public TCR beta signatures.

The CDR3 loop spans 15 amino acids. CDR1 MNHNS and CDR2 SASEGT come from the germline V gene. Trimming shortened V by 2 bases and J by 3 bases, and 10 bases separated the two germline ends. The receptor was isolated from a human donor in good health (CMV status not recorded). Some clones in this sample may be carry-over from other donors' samples. This chain joins TRBV6-1 and TRBJ1-4, with D possibly TRBD1 on 5 matching bases. Here the sequenced sample was cultured CD8+ T cells from PBMCs, taken from culture after CMV antigen stimulation. The CDR3 reads CASSEQGWANEKLFF. The CDR3 coding sequence is TGTGCCAGCAGTGAACAGGGATGGGCTAATGAAAAACTGTTTTTT.